One sample yielded the 21 T cell receptor beta chains listed below, sequenced in a study of cytotoxic CD8 clonotypes in ibrutinib-treated CLL. Data came from immunoSEQ multiplex PCR; TCRdb stores just in-frame clones and leaves some out. The repertoire holds some 350,000 clones, with roughly 71% as singletons. The starting material was PBMCs, obtained after 36 months of ibrutinib treatment. All receptors derive from a human donor with chronic lymphocytic leukemia.

The J gene is TRBJ2-3, the V gene TRBV5-4; D may be TRBD2 (6 bases). Germline V CDR1 and CDR2: SGHNT, YYREEE (reference sequence). The CDR3 contains 15 residues. Trimming shortened V by 3 bases and J by 6 bases, and 17 bases separated the two germline ends. DNA for the CDR3: TGTGCCAGCAGCTCCAAACTTAGACTAGATGATACGCAGTATTTT. Protein sequence: CASSSKLRLDDTQYF.

This chain links TRBV6-5 with TRBJ1-1, with D possibly TRBD1 on 5 matching bases. Trimming cost V 5 bases and J 10 bases, with 20 bases left between them. CDR3 length: 14 amino acids. Germline V lookup: CDR1 MNHEY, CDR2 SVGAGI. DNA of the CDR3: TGTGCCAGCAGTACCCCTGGTCAGAAGGGACGAGCTTTCTTT. As protein: CASSTPGQKGRAFF.

The V call is TRBV7-9, the J call TRBJ1-5, with D uncertain. In germline, CDR1 is SEHNR, CDR2 FQNEAQ (reference sequence). CDR3 length: 14 residues. Trimming took 1 base from V and 6 from J, leaving 10 bases between them. This CDR3 is CASSLEGGSQPQHF. In DNA, the CDR3 is TGTGCCAGCAGCTTAGAAGGAGGGTCTCAGCCCCAGCATTTT.

This chain joins TRBV9 and TRBJ2-3; no clear D. Germline V CDR1 and CDR2: SGDLS, YYNGEE. The V gene lost 0 bases and the J gene lost 4 bases, with 9 bases spanning the gap. CDR3 length equals 14 residues. This CDR3 reads CASSVAVGADTQYF. The CDR3 DNA reads TGTGCCAGCAGCGTAGCGGTGGGCGCAGATACGCAGTATTTT.

The chain recombines TRBV10-3 with TRBJ2-7; D gene ambiguous. CDR1 is ENHRY, CDR2 SYGVKD, per germline. V was pared by 11 bases and J by 6 bases, with 17 bases between. The CDR3 loop spans 12 amino acids. Here the CDR3 DNA reads TGTGCCGCCTCCCATATTACGTTCGAGCAGTACTTC. This codes for CAASHITFEQYF.

The chain recombines TRBV7-8 with TRBJ2-2, with 7 bases lining up with TRBD1. Losses at the gene ends were 4 bases for V and 4 bases for J; bases not matched to a gene: 6. CDR1 and CDR2 (germline): SGHVS, FQNEAQ. There are 15 residues in the CDR3. CDR3 DNA: TGTGCCAGCAGCTCACCCCGGGACAGCACCGGGGAGCTGTTTTTT. It translates to CASSSPRDSTGELFF.

The gene calls are TRBV28 and TRBJ2-6; D remains ambiguous. V lost 7 bases and J lost 4, with 17 bases in between. CDR1 is MDHEN and CDR2 is SYDVKM in the germline V gene. The CDR3 runs to 16 residues. The DNA of the CDR3 is TGTGCCAGCACCCCGATGGATCTGGAGGGGGCCAACGTCCTGACTTTC. Residues: CASTPMDLEGANVLTF.

The rearrangement links TRBV29-1 to TRBJ1-2; 9 nucleotides align to TRBD1. The V gene's germline CDR1 is SQVTM and CDR2 ANQGSEA. Trimming removed 7 bases from V and 0 bases from J; junction bases left unmatched: 9. The length of the CDR3 is 15 residues. The CDR3 region has the DNA TGCAGCGCGTACGGGACAGGGAAAGCTAACTATGGCTACACCTTC. It encodes CSAYGTGKANYGYTF.

The chain combines TRBV2 with TRBJ2-5, with D tentatively TRBD1 (6 bases). Trimming pared 7 bases from V and 5 bases from J, leaving 20 bases between. The germline V gene encodes CDR1 SNHLY and CDR2 FYNNEI. The CDR3 runs to 15 residues. The CDR3 reads CASNVQGVSKETQYF. The CDR3 DNA reads as TGTGCCAGCAATGTACAGGGAGTGTCGAAGGAGACCCAGTACTTC. Together with reference TRBV2 and TRBJ2-5, the CDR3 gives the full variable domain: EPEVTQTPSHQVTQMGQEVILRCVPISNHLYFYWYRQILGQKVEFLVSFYNNEISEKSEIFDDQFSVERPDGSNFTLKIRSTKLEDSAMYFCASNVQGVSKETQYFGPGTRLLVL.

In its sample, this clone was seen a few times. V is TRBV4-1 and J is TRBJ1-2; 8 bases are shared with TRBD1. The V gene end was trimmed by 0 bases and the J gene end by 3 bases; junction bases not matched to a gene: 9. The CDR3 extends over 17 amino acids. CDR1 MGHRA and CDR2 YSYEKL come from the germline V gene. CDR3 sequence: CASSQDESGGPYYGYTF. In DNA, the CDR3 is TGCGCCAGCAGCCAAGACGAGTCAGGGGGCCCATACTATGGCTACACCTTC.

The V call is TRBV7-2, the J call TRBJ2-7; 8 nucleotides align to TRBD1. Germline lookup yields CDR1 SGHTA and CDR2 FQGNSA. V shed 5 bases, J shed 4 bases, and the junction held 7 bases outside the gene matches. The CDR3 covers 14 residues. This CDR3 is CASSKQTGEYEQYF. Here the CDR3 DNA reads TGTGCCAGCAGCAAACAGACAGGGGAGTACGAGCAGTACTTC.

This clone has more than one count but fewer than ten. The chain joins TRBV27 to TRBJ2-1, with 12 positions matching TRBD2. The CDR3 has 16 residues. CDR1 is MNHEY, CDR2 SMNVEV, per germline (reference sequence). With 6 bases clipped from V and 4 bases from J, the junction kept 7 bases outside the gene matches. The CDR3 bases are TGTGCCAGCAGGCCTCTAGCGGGAGGGCGGTACAATGAGCAGTTCTTC. It is translated as CASRPLAGGRYNEQFF.

The gene calls are TRBV7-9 and TRBJ2-1; 10 positions agree with TRBD2. CDR1 is SEHNR, CDR2 FQNEAQ, per germline (reference sequence). V lost 3 bases to trimming and J lost 2 bases; unmatched junction nucleotides: 1. The CDR3 sequence is 15 residues long. CDR3 sequence: CASSLLAGAYNEQFF. CDR3 coding DNA: TGTGCCAGCAGCTTGCTAGCGGGGGCCTACAATGAGCAGTTCTTC.

This clone was picked up a small number of times. The V and J genes are TRBV18 and TRBJ1-2; 9 bases are shared with TRBD1. Germline lookup yields CDR1 KGHSH and CDR2 LQKENI. The CDR3 runs 15 residues. Trimming took 1 base from V and 4 from J; bases not matched to a gene: 4. The CDR3 sequence: CASSPQQGASYGYTF. The CDR3, as DNA: TGTGCCAGCTCACCACAACAGGGGGCTAGCTATGGCTACACCTTC. Using reference TRBV18 and TRBJ1-2 for the parts outside the CDR3, the full variable domain is NAGVMQNPRHLVRRRGQEARLRCSPMKGHSHVYWYRQLPEEGLKFMVYLQKENIIDESGMPKERFSAEFPKEGPSILRIQQVVRGDSAAYFCASSPQQGASYGYTFGSGTRLTVV.

The rearrangement joins TRBV19 to TRBJ2-7; the D is unclear. Germline V gene data show CDR1 as LNHDA and CDR2 as SQIVND (reference sequence). There are 13 residues in the CDR3. Trimming left V 5 bases short and J 4 bases short, with 12 bases between. CDR3 protein: CASSVTPRYEQYF. In nucleotides, the CDR3 is TGTGCCAGTAGTGTGACCCCGAGGTACGAGCAGTACTTC.

This clone was counted only a few times. V gene TRBV29-1 combines with J gene TRBJ2-3, with a tentative D call TRBD1 (5 bases). Germline V gives CDR1 SQVTM, CDR2 ANQGSEA. This CDR3 has 13 residues. V was pared by 5 bases and J by 8 bases, with 17 bases between. Written as DNA, the CDR3 is TGCAGCGTTCTGCAGGGCTCTGGTGGTACGCAGTATTTT. The encoded protein is CSVLQGSGGTQYF.

This rearrangement joins TRBV6-6 to TRBJ2-7, with D perhaps matching TRBD1 (6 bases). Germline CDR1 MNHNY, CDR2 SVGAGI (reference sequence). CDR3 length: 13 amino acids. Trimming shortened V by 5 bases and J by 2 bases, and 10 bases separated the two germline ends. The CDR3 protein is CASSKQGAYEQYF. The CDR3 DNA follows: TGTGCCAGCAGTAAACAGGGAGCCTACGAGCAGTACTTC.

This clone was seen a few times. The chain combines TRBV7-8 with TRBJ1-6, with D possibly being TRBD1 (5 bases). Trimming cost V 0 bases and J 7 bases, with 13 bases left between them. CDR3 length: 16 amino acids. Germline CDR1 reads SGHVS; CDR2 reads FQNEAQ. Here the CDR3 reads CASSLAGEVRNSPLHF. CDR3 nucleotides: TGTGCCAGCAGCTTAGCAGGGGAAGTGAGAAATTCACCCCTCCACTTT.

This rearrangement joins TRBV6-5 to TRBJ2-7; D is unclear. Deletions cut 7 bases from V and 3 bases from J, with 7 bases between. The length of the CDR3 is 11 residues. CDR1 is MNHEY, CDR2 SVGAGI, per germline. CDR3 DNA: TGTGCCAGCACAGAAGGCTACGAGCAGTACTTC. Translated, it gives CASTEGYEQYF.

The rearrangement joins TRBV7-2 to TRBJ1-6; TRBD1 is a possible D gene (5 bases). The ends were cut back, 5 bases at V and 0 bases at J, with 14 bases in the middle. Germline assignment: CDR1 SGHTA and CDR2 FQGNSA. The CDR3 has 17 amino acids. The CDR3 loop is CASSITHDSSYNSPLHF. As DNA, the CDR3 is TGTGCCAGCAGCATCACACACGACAGCTCCTATAATTCACCCCTCCACTTT.

The CDR3 reads CASSLDSSYGYTF. CDR3 nucleotide sequence: TGCGCCAGCAGCTTGGATTCCTCCTATGGCTACACCTTC. The chain is built from TRBV5-1 and TRBJ1-2; D remains ambiguous. CDR1 is SGHRS, CDR2 YFSETQ, per germline. Trimming removed 0 bases from V and 4 bases from J, with 7 bases in between. This CDR3 is 13 amino acids long.